The 32 T cell receptor beta chains given below trace back to one sample, sequenced in a study of T cell clonotyping in hematopoietic cell transplantation. Time point denoted: recipient sample about 28 days before transplant, after cytoreduction. The protocol was immunoSEQ multiplex PCR, while the TCRdb copy is restricted to in-frame clones and leaves out a portion. The sample includes around 40,000 clones, 85% to 95% of them seen just once. The sample here was peripheral blood mononuclear cells, taken before stem cell transplant. The source of these receptors is a man aged 35-49 years with chronic myeloid leukemia. Some clones in this sample may be carry-over from other donors' samples.

This rearrangement joins TRBV6-1 to TRBJ2-1; D perhaps matches TRBD1 (6 bases). This CDR3 is 16 amino acids long. Trimming removed 1 base at V and 2 bases at J, with 12 bases between. Germline V gene sequence: CDR1 MNHNS, CDR2 SASEGT. This CDR3 reads CASSEEGVGAYNEQFF. The CDR3 DNA reads TGTGCCAGCAGTGAAGAGGGGGTCGGGGCCTACAATGAGCAGTTCTTC.

This rearrangement joins TRBV29-1 to TRBJ2-1; D is undetermined. Trimming took off 4 bases at V and 3 bases at J, with 19 bases between the two ends. Germline CDR1 and CDR2: SQVTM and ANQGSEA. The CDR3 runs 16 residues. The CDR3 here is CSVVAVSGPNYNEQFF. The CDR3 DNA reads TGCAGCGTTGTGGCGGTCTCCGGACCGAACTACAATGAGCAGTTCTTC.

This chain links TRBV20-1 with TRBJ2-7; D might be TRBD1 (5 bases). With 0 bases removed from V and 11 bases from J, the gap between germline ends came to 8 bases. Germline CDR1 reads DFQATT; CDR2 reads SNEGSKA (reference sequence). There are 10 residues in the CDR3. CDR3 amino acids: CSAREGAEYF. For the CDR3, the DNA is TGCAGTGCTAGAGAAGGGGCTGAGTACTTC.

The rearrangement links TRBV7-2 to TRBJ1-6; D remains unclear. The germline V gene has CDR1 SGHTA and CDR2 FQGNSA. The CDR3 is 18 amino acids. Trimming cost V 5 bases and J 0 bases, with 17 bases left between them. Here the CDR3 DNA reads TGTGCCAGCAGCCTACCGCGAAAGGCCTTCTCCTATAATTCACCCCTCCACTTT. This gives the protein CASSLPRKAFSYNSPLHF.

The chain recombines TRBV5-1 with TRBJ2-1; D might be TRBD2 (5 bases). Trimming removed 1 base at V and 6 bases at J, with 17 bases between. Germline assignment: CDR1 SGHRS and CDR2 YFSETQ. The CDR3 runs 16 residues. CDR3 bases: TGCGCCAGCAGCTTGACGTTGGCAGGACTCTCCAATGAGCAGTTCTTC. Translated: CASSLTLAGLSNEQFF.

The V gene is TRBV10-3, the J gene TRBJ2-1; D is perhaps TRBD1 (5 bases). Germline V gene data show CDR1 as ENHRY and CDR2 as SYGVKD. The V gene lost 10 bases and the J gene lost 15 bases, with 19 bases spanning the gap. The CDR3 totals 11 residues. CDR3 nucleotides: TGTGCCACCAACTCCGACAGTGCTCGGTTCTTC. Its translation is CATNSDSARFF.

This sequence joins TRBV28 and TRBJ1-4; D is perhaps TRBD1 (6 bases). The V and J ends lost 5 bases and 7 bases respectively, with 20 bases between them. This CDR3 contains 16 residues. Per germline, CDR1 MDHEN and CDR2 SYDVKM. The chain's CDR3 is CASSPPGGALPEKLFF. The CDR3 DNA reads TGTGCCAGCAGTCCACCGGGGGGGGCACTTCCTGAAAAACTGTTTTTT.

The V and J genes are TRBV5-1 and TRBJ1-1, with D maybe TRBD1 (6 bases). The germline V and J ends were trimmed by 6 bases and 14 bases, with 41 bases remaining between them. The CDR3 has 19 residues. Germline lookup yields CDR1 SGHRS and CDR2 YFSETQ. The CDR3 reads CASTLTPQGPLAAGLLPFF. For the CDR3, the DNA is TGCGCCAGCACCCTGACCCCACAGGGCCCTTTGGCGGCTGGGCTATTGCCGTTCTTT. The full variable domain, completed using reference TRBV5-1 and TRBJ1-1, is KAGVTQTPRYLIKTRGQQVTLSCSPISGHRSVSWYQQTPGQGLQFLFEYFSETQRNKGNFPGRFSGRQFSNSRSEMNVSTLELGDSALYLCASTLTPQGPLAAGLLPFFGQGTRLTVV.

The chain uses TRBV7-2 and TRBJ1-4; no clear D gene. Trimming left V 1 base short and J 3 bases short, with 9 bases between. Germline assignment: CDR1 SGHTA and CDR2 FQGNSA. CDR3 length: 15 residues. The CDR3, as DNA: TGTGCCAGCAGCTTAGTGGGCGGTTCTAATGAAAAACTGTTTTTT. Its translation is CASSLVGGSNEKLFF. Full variable domain (rest looked up from reference TRBV7-2 and TRBJ1-4): GAGVSQSPSNKVTEKGKDVELRCDPISGHTALYWYRQSLGQGLEFLIYFQGNSAPDKSGLPSDRFSAERTGGSVSTLTIQRTQQEDSAVYLCASSLVGGSNEKLFFGSGTQLSVL.

This chain uses TRBV2 with TRBJ1-5, with D possibly being TRBD1 (5 bases). CDR1 SNHLY and CDR2 FYNNEI come from the germline V gene. Trimming cost V 7 bases and J 1 base, with 14 bases left between them. The CDR3 runs to 15 residues. CDR3 loop: CASTLWGKSNQPQHF. DNA of the CDR3: TGTGCCAGCACCCTATGGGGGAAGAGCAATCAGCCCCAGCATTTT.

This chain connects TRBV28 to TRBJ1-6, with D unresolved. Between the trimmed V and J ends, which lost 5 bases and 8 bases, there was a span of 19 bases. Per the germline V gene, CDR1 is MDHEN and CDR2 is SYDVKM. The CDR3 totals 16 residues. CDR3 DNA: TGTGCCAGCAGTCGGCGGGTGAGTTCGATAGATTCACCCCTCCACTTT. Protein: CASSRRVSSIDSPLHF.

This chain connects TRBV6-4 to TRBJ1-1; no definite D call. CDR3 length equals 13 residues. CDR1 and CDR2 from the germline V gene are MRHNA and SNTAGT. V lost 5 bases, J lost 1 base, and 8 bases lay in between. This CDR3 is CASSFQQNTEAFF. CDR3 in DNA: TGTGCCAGCAGTTTTCAGCAGAACACTGAAGCTTTCTTT.

This clone was picked up one time. V gene TRBV6-5 combines with J gene TRBJ1-1; the D gene is possibly TRBD1 (6 bases). The length of the CDR3 is 14 residues. Germline loops: CDR1 MNHEY, CDR2 SVGAGI. V was clipped by 5 bases and J by 4 bases, with 14 bases between them. The CDR3 spells CASSQHRVGTEAFF. The DNA of the CDR3 is TGTGCCAGCAGTCAACACAGGGTGGGCACTGAAGCTTTCTTT.

The V gene is TRBV7-9, the J gene TRBJ1-1, with a possible D match to TRBD1 (6 bases). V was shortened by 0 bases and J by 4 bases, with 12 bases between the two germline ends. The CDR3 sequence is 15 residues long. Germline assignment: CDR1 SEHNR and CDR2 FQNEAQ (reference sequence). The CDR3 DNA sequence: TGTGCCAGCAGCTTAGCGGGGGGCGGGAGCACTGAAGCTTTCTTT. This translates into CASSLAGGGSTEAFF.

CDR3 sequence: CASSPSGRRNTEAFF. DNA for the CDR3: TGTGCCAGCTCACCCTCCGGTAGACGGAACACTGAAGCTTTCTTT. V and J are TRBV18 and TRBJ1-1, with D unresolved. The V gene lost 3 bases and the J gene lost 1 base, with 12 bases spanning the gap. The CDR3 is 15 amino acids. In germline, CDR1 is KGHSH, CDR2 LQKENI.

This chain uses TRBV21-1 with TRBJ2-5; the table calls TRBD2, which could not be checked here. TRBV21-1 is assigned pseudogene status. This CDR3 is 13 amino acids long. In nucleotides, the CDR3 is TGTGCCAGCAGCAAAGTGAGGAAAGAGACCCAGTACTTC. Translating it yields CASSKVRKETQYF.

J is TRBJ2-2 and V is TRBV7-2; tentative D call: TRBD1 (6 bases). Germline V lookup: CDR1 SGHTA, CDR2 FQGNSA. V lost 5 bases and J lost 6, with 19 bases in between. The CDR3 runs to 16 residues. In DNA form, the CDR3 reads TGTGCCAGCAGCCTTCAAACAGGGAACCCTCCCGGGGAGCTGTTTTTT. Its protein is CASSLQTGNPPGELFF.

This chain uses TRBV7-9 with TRBJ2-3; D unresolved. Germline loops: CDR1 SEHNR, CDR2 FQNEAQ (reference sequence). This CDR3 comprises 12 residues. Trimming left V 2 bases short and J 3 bases short, with 3 bases between. CDR3 nucleotides: TGTGCCAGCAGCTTAAGTACAGATACGCAGTATTTT. The encoded protein is CASSLSTDTQYF.

This chain joins TRBV7-3 and TRBJ1-2, with 7 bases that match TRBD1. This CDR3 comprises 13 residues. Germline V gene data show CDR1 as SGHTA and CDR2 as FQGTGA. The junction had 4 bases not matched to a gene; V was cut back by 6 bases and J by 3 bases. The CDR3, as DNA: TGTGCCAGCAGTTCCGGGACAGACTATGGCTACACCTTC. Protein sequence: CASSSGTDYGYTF. Full variable domain (missing parts from reference TRBV7-3 and TRBJ1-2): GAGVSQTPSNKVTEKGKYVELRCDPISGHTALYWYRQSLGQGPEFLIYFQGTGAADDSGLPNDRFFAVRPEGSVSTLKIQRTERGDSAVYLCASSSGTDYGYTFGSGTRLTVV.

The rearrangement uses TRBV2 and TRBJ1-2; 7 bases are a match to TRBD1. V shed 3 bases and J 4 bases; nucleotides not matched to a gene: 5. This CDR3 has 14 residues. Looked up from germline, CDR1 is SNHLY and CDR2 is FYNNEI. The chain's CDR3 is CASSDHRGVYGYTF. The CDR3 DNA reads as TGTGCCAGCAGTGACCACAGGGGAGTCTATGGCTACACCTTC.

To note about this clone: The junction and the germline gene differ at one end; a read error may be behind it. The chain couples TRBV7-2 to TRBJ1-5; 7 nucleotides line up with TRBD1. This CDR3 contains 13 residues. The germline gives CDR1 SGHTA, CDR2 FQGNSA. DNA for the CDR3: TGTGTCAGCAGGGGGGCCCCGTATCAGCCCCAGCATTTT. Protein product: CVSRGAPYQPQHF.

This clone has a single count. CDR3 sequence: CASRSGPTDTQYF. As DNA, the CDR3 is TGTGCCAGCCGTTCAGGCCCCACAGATACGCAGTATTTT. The chain joins TRBV6-5 to TRBJ2-3; D not certain. Per the germline V gene, CDR1 is MNHEY and CDR2 is SVGAGI. Deletions cut 8 bases from V and 2 bases from J, with 11 bases between. The CDR3 totals 13 residues.

The rearrangement links TRBV5-1 to TRBJ1-2; a weak D match, TRBD1 (5 bases). There are 15 residues in the CDR3. V gave up 0 bases and J gave up 4 bases, with 13 bases separating them. Germline lookup yields CDR1 SGHRS and CDR2 YFSETQ. The DNA of the CDR3 is TGCGCCAGCAGCTTGGAGCTTCAAGGGACCTATGGCTACACCTTC. This sequence encodes CASSLELQGTYGYTF.

This clone has just one count. The chain uses TRBV11-2 and TRBJ1-5; perhaps TRBD1 as D (6 bases). CDR3 length: 15 amino acids. Germline values: CDR1 SGHAT, CDR2 FQNNGV. Trimming cost V 3 bases and J 3 bases, with 12 bases left between them. The CDR3 DNA reads as TGTGCCAGCAGCTTTGGATGGGGGCTCAATCAGCCCCAGCATTTT. The encoded protein is CASSFGWGLNQPQHF.

V is TRBV7-8 and J is TRBJ1-5; D perhaps matches TRBD1 (5 bases). V lost 2 bases and J 11 bases, leaving 19 bases between the germline ends. The CDR3 covers 15 residues. Per germline, CDR1 SGHVS and CDR2 FQNEAQ. The CDR3 bases are TGTGCCAGCAGCTTATCCGGGGTGGGACCGGCAGCCCAGCATTTT. It encodes CASSLSGVGPAAQHF.

This clone was seen only once. This chain joins TRBV18 and TRBJ2-3; 11 bases fit TRBD1. Germline V gene data show CDR1 as KGHSH and CDR2 as LQKENI. The junction had 0 bases not matched to a gene; V was cut back by 7 bases and J by 3 bases. CDR3 length equals 13 residues. Here the CDR3 reads CASWDRGTDTQYF. Here the CDR3 DNA reads TGTGCCAGCTGGGACAGGGGGACAGATACGCAGTATTTT.

The chain combines TRBV18 with TRBJ2-7; TRBD1 aligns across 9 bases. The CDR3 consists of 15 residues. With 4 bases clipped from V and 2 bases from J, the junction kept 6 bases outside the gene matches. CDR1 is KGHSH, CDR2 LQKENI, per germline. The DNA for the CDR3 is TGTGCCAGCTCACGGGGACAGGGAAAACCCTACGAGCAGTACTTC. This gives the protein CASSRGQGKPYEQYF.

The chain links TRBV28 to TRBJ1-2; 9 nucleotides agree with TRBD1. The CDR3 covers 14 residues. Germline CDR1 and CDR2: MDHEN and SYDVKM. With 7 bases clipped from V and 5 bases from J, the junction kept 8 bases outside the gene matches. As DNA, the CDR3 is TGTGCCAGCACCCGGGACAGGGATTGGTATGGCTACACCTTC. This sequence encodes CASTRDRDWYGYTF.

This chain joins TRBV28 and TRBJ2-6, with unresolved D. Germline CDR1 MDHEN, CDR2 SYDVKM. Deletions cut 3 bases from V and 0 bases from J, with 3 bases between. The CDR3 has 14 residues. The CDR3 sequence: CASSFGSGANVLTF. DNA for the CDR3: TGTGCCAGCAGTTTTGGCTCTGGGGCCAACGTCCTGACTTTC. Supplemented by reference TRBV28 and TRBJ2-6, the full variable domain reads DVKVTQSSRYLVKRTGEKVFLECVQDMDHENMFWYRQDPGLGLRLIYFSYDVKMKEKGDIPEGYSVSREKKERFSLILESASTNQTSMYLCASSFGSGANVLTFGAGSRLTVL.

The chain is built from TRBV7-2 and TRBJ2-3; 10 nucleotides match TRBD1. V dropped 3 bases and J dropped 4; count of bases not matched to a gene: 1. CDR1 is SGHTA, CDR2 FQGNSA, per germline. The CDR3 totals 14 residues. Written as DNA, the CDR3 is TGTGCCAGCAGCTTGGGACAGGGGTCAGATACGCAGTATTTT. It yields the protein CASSLGQGSDTQYF.

The V and J genes are TRBV7-2 and TRBJ2-3, with a possible D match to TRBD1 (6 bases). Per the germline V gene, CDR1 is SGHTA and CDR2 is FQGNSA. Deletions cut 3 bases from V and 6 bases from J, with 13 bases between. The CDR3 sequence is 14 residues long. CDR3 sequence (DNA): TGTGCCAGCAGCTTTACAGGGAGTGGTGATACGCAGTATTTT. Its translation: CASSFTGSGDTQYF.

The chain uses TRBV5-1 and TRBJ2-2, with 9 bases aligning to TRBD1. The V gene's germline CDR1 is SGHRS and CDR2 YFSETQ. The CDR3 is made up of 15 amino acids. The V segment lost 4 bases and the J segment 5 bases; nucleotides outside the gene matches: 6. The CDR3 DNA sequence: TGCGCCAGCAGCGTCGACAGGGGGGTAACCGGGGAGCTGTTTTTT. Translating it yields CASSVDRGVTGELFF.